This TCR beta chain was captured by sequencing in a study of blood T cell repertoires in COVID-19. Study context: PBMCs, B-cell-depleted T cells, or T cells were the source of the cDNA or gDNA that made up the material.

This clone is a singleton in its sample. Germline V CDR1 and CDR2: SGHRS, YFSETQ. Deletions cut 8 bases from V and 0 bases from J, with 13 bases between. CDR3 size: 14 residues. The table came from immunoSEQ multiplex PCR; TCRdb's copy has only in-frame clones and leaves some out. Of over 120,000 clones listed, over 80% are singletons. The sequence was collected from a man in his fifties or sixties who had recovered from COVID-19. The source material was PBMCs or T cells enriched from blood (not recorded which). V and J are TRBV5-1 and TRBJ2-3, with D possibly matching TRBD1 (7 bases). The CDR3 nucleotides are TGCGCCAGTTGTCAGGGGGGTAGCACAGATACGCAGTATTTT. This encodes CASCQGGSTDTQYF.